Each of the 14 T cell receptor beta chains below was sequenced from the same sample in a study of PD-L1 blockade in urothelial cancer. The method was immunoSEQ multiplex PCR; TCRdb's version includes in-frame clones alone and lacks a portion of them. The data show under 130,000 clones, about 85% seen once. The sequenced sample was PBMCs, obtained around atezolizumab (anti-PD-L1) treatment. The receptors were sampled from a man aged 50-59 years with urothelial cancer.

The J gene is TRBJ2-7, the V gene TRBV19; 9 positions agree with TRBD2. Germline CDR1 is LNHDA and CDR2 is SQIVND (reference sequence). V dropped 3 bases and J dropped 3; count of bases not matched to a gene: 3. The CDR3 runs 14 residues. Here the CDR3 reads CASSIAGGNYEQYF. DNA of the CDR3: TGTGCCAGTAGTATCGCGGGAGGGAACTACGAGCAGTACTTC.

The CDR3 DNA sequence: TGTGCCAGCAGTTTCGGCGGTACCTACGAGCAGTACTTC. It encodes CASSFGGTYEQYF. The chain is built from TRBV28 and TRBJ2-7; D unresolved. Germline V gives CDR1 MDHEN, CDR2 SYDVKM. This CDR3 has 13 residues. V was cut by 3 bases and J by 2 bases, with 8 bases left in between.

V and J are TRBV6-7 and TRBJ2-1; D possibly corresponds to TRBD1 (6 bases). TRBV6-7 is marked as an open reading frame, function uncertain. This CDR3 is built from 13 residues. V lost 6 bases and J lost 3, with 9 bases in between. In nucleotides, the CDR3 is TGTGCCAGCAGCCGGACAGTCTACAATGAGCAGTTCTTC. The encoded protein is CASSRTVYNEQFF.

The rearrangement links TRBV6-5 to TRBJ2-1; 8 nucleotides align to TRBD1. The CDR3 has 12 residues. J lost 8 bases, V lost 6 bases, and 3 bases had no gene match. Germline CDR1 reads MNHEY; CDR2 reads SVGAGI. This chain's CDR3 is CASRGDRHEQFF. The CDR3 nucleotides read TGTGCCAGCAGGGGGGACAGGCATGAGCAGTTCTTC.

The V and J genes are TRBV9 and TRBJ2-2; TRBD1 matches 10 bases. CDR1 and CDR2 from the germline V gene are SGDLS and YYNGEE. This CDR3 region has 16 residues. V shed 4 bases and J 6 bases; nucleotides not matched to a gene: 9. The CDR3: CASSMGTGVFSGELFF. For the CDR3, the DNA is TGTGCCAGCAGCATGGGGACAGGGGTATTTTCCGGGGAGCTGTTTTTT.

This chain joins TRBV10-3 and TRBJ2-2, with 8 bases lining up with TRBD1. Germline-derived CDR1 and CDR2 are ENHRY and SYGVKD. V shed 3 bases and J 5 bases; nucleotides not matched to a gene: 8. The CDR3 length is 16 residues. The CDR3 DNA sequence: TGTGCCATCAGTGACCTTTCCAGGGGGCATACCGGGGAGCTGTTTTTT. It is translated as CAISDLSRGHTGELFF.

The rearrangement joins TRBV19 to TRBJ1-2; 9 nucleotides align to TRBD1. The CDR3 consists of 15 residues. Germline trimming cut 3 bases from V and 7 bases from J; bases unmatched to any gene: 9. Germline lookup yields CDR1 LNHDA and CDR2 SQIVND (reference sequence). The CDR3 DNA follows: TGTGCCAGTAGTATTTGGCGACAGGGGGTAGCTGGCTACACCTTC. Protein product: CASSIWRQGVAGYTF. The entire variable domain, with the rest obtained from reference TRBV19 and TRBJ1-2, is as follows: DGGITQSPKYLFRKEGQNVTLSCEQNLNHDAMYWYRQDPGQGLRLIYYSQIVNDFQKGDIAEGYSVSREKKESFPLTVTSAQKNPTAFYLCASSIWRQGVAGYTFGSGTRLTVV.

J is TRBJ1-3 and V is TRBV9, with D perhaps TRBD1 (6 bases). Germline CDR1 and CDR2: SGDLS and YYNGEE. The ends were cut back, 3 bases at V and 3 bases at J, with 13 bases in the middle. The CDR3 is 15 amino acids. CDR3 nucleotide sequence: TGTGCCAGCAGCGCATTACAGGGTCGTGGAAACACCATATATTTT. Its translation is CASSALQGRGNTIYF.

The genes are TRBV7-8 and TRBJ2-1; 10 bases are shared with TRBD2. The CDR3 has 15 amino acids. Germline assignment: CDR1 SGHVS and CDR2 FQNEAQ. Trimming took 2 bases from V and 7 from J; bases not matched to a gene: 5. The DNA for the CDR3 is TGTGCCAGCAGCTTACTAGCGGGAGTAGATAATGAGCAGTTCTTC. This translates into CASSLLAGVDNEQFF.

This clone was seen a few times. The chain recombines TRBV9 with TRBJ2-7, with TRBD2 as a possible D gene (6 bases). From germline, CDR1 is SGDLS and CDR2 YYNGEE. V was trimmed by 0 bases and J by 2 bases, leaving 12 bases between them. The CDR3 length is 15 residues. The CDR3 region is CASSVGLAETYEQYF. In DNA form, the CDR3 reads TGTGCCAGCAGCGTAGGATTAGCGGAGACCTACGAGCAGTACTTC. The whole variable domain, filled in from reference TRBV9 and TRBJ2-7, reads DSGVTQTPKHLITATGQRVTLRCSPRSGDLSVYWYQQSLDQGLQFLIQYYNGEERAKGNILERFSAQQFPDLHSELNLSSLELGDSALYFCASSVGLAETYEQYFGPGTRLTVT.

The chain recombines TRBV7-2 with TRBJ2-1, with 7 bases lining up with TRBD2. V was clipped by 7 bases and J by 6 bases; unmatched bases: 12. This CDR3 region has 15 residues. Germline V gene data show CDR1 as SGHTA and CDR2 as FQGNSA. The CDR3 loop reads CASTDRGGRGNEQFF. CDR3 nucleotides: TGTGCCAGCACCGATCGGGGCGGGAGAGGCAATGAGCAGTTCTTC.

The chain is built from TRBV9 and TRBJ2-1, with 7 bases identical to TRBD1. The J segment lost 0 bases and the V segment lost 0 bases, leaving 6 bases of the junction unmatched. CDR1 is SGDLS and CDR2 is YYNGEE in the germline V gene. The CDR3 loop spans 17 amino acids. The CDR3 DNA follows: TGTGCCAGCAGCGTAGGCCCGGCAGGGGGCTCCTACAATGAGCAGTTCTTC. It is translated as CASSVGPAGGSYNEQFF.

The gene calls are TRBV6-5 and TRBJ2-7; 7 bases map to TRBD2. The CDR3 consists of 15 residues. J gave up 0 bases and V 6 bases, and 8 bases lay outside the gene matches. The germline V gene encodes CDR1 MNHEY and CDR2 SVGAGI. CDR3 coding DNA: TGTGCCAGCAGAGATCTAGCGGTGCTCTCCTACGAGCAGTACTTC. It codes for CASRDLAVLSYEQYF.

The genes are TRBV9 and TRBJ2-2; the D is unclear. The germline V and J ends were trimmed by 4 bases and 5 bases, with 6 bases remaining between them. Germline CDR1 reads SGDLS; CDR2 reads YYNGEE. CDR3 length equals 12 residues. CDR3 DNA sequence: TGTGCCAGCAGCACTGTTACCGGGGAGCTGTTTTTT. Residues: CASSTVTGELFF. Using reference TRBV9 and TRBJ2-2 for the parts outside the CDR3, the full variable domain is DSGVTQTPKHLITATGQRVTLRCSPRSGDLSVYWYQQSLDQGLQFLIQYYNGEERAKGNILERFSAQQFPDLHSELNLSSLELGDSALYFCASSTVTGELFFGEGSRLTVL.